Listed below are T cell receptor beta chains from one sample, sequenced in a study of cytomegalovirus exposure and HLA in healthy donors. Profiling relied on immunoSEQ multiplex PCR, and the TCRdb table lists in-frame clones only, not all of them. Here the sample spans 280,000 or so clones, approximately 88% being singletons. Sample: PBMCs. Every receptor here comes from a woman between 18 and 30 years old in good health and CMV-seronegative. The conserved cysteine and the conserved F or W are not part of the CDR3 here.

v_call cdr3_aa
TRBV27 ASSPSGGDASNQPQH
TRBV6-5 AGDLIYEQY
TRBV11-1 ASSPLAAGTQY
TRBV27 ASSLYRGPGANVLT
TRBV5-1 ASRGLAGDYNEQF
TRBV6-4 ASSDSKEGGGDTQY
TRBV10-3 AISGKREEADTQY
TRBV15 ATSVVPNPSGRTYEQY
TRBV28 ASRGMTGGIVNQPQH
TRBV11-1 ASSLILGEQY
TRBV28 ASSFLTANYGYT
TRBV5-6 ASLDGTRVLDEQF
TRBV20-1 SVGRQAF
TRBV27 ASSQPVGVHTEAF
TRBV6-6 ASSPSGVPTYNEQF
TRBV28 ASSAHRERGNQPQH
TRBV9 ASSASGTGGPDTQY
TRBV28 ASRTLRASGRSYEQY
TRBV7-8 ATKLEGGLRSGTDTQY
TRBV6-1 ASPPFEVEAGELF
TRBV7-2 ASSLGPASSYEQY
TRBV5-6 ASSLRRAEGYT
TRBV10-3 AISEVGGYGYT
TRBV9 ASSAYVGAGDYNEQF
TRBV6-5 ASSYSGGMGNEQF
TRBV28 ASSNPGQGWDTQY
TRBV11-2 ASSLDPSGSGSEQF
TRBV6-1 ASSESGGGAGDTQY
TRBV10-3 AISGRNEQF
TRBV14 ASSLVVRGLPSYNEQF
TRBV5-4 ASSFRTGGYT
TRBV4-1 ASSQAAAAYEQY
TRBV4-1 ASSQDLGVAGNTIY
TRBV5-4 ASRPSGGGEKLF
TRBV15 ATSTDRWGQPQH
TRBV6-5 ASRTGGHYEQY
TRBV4-1 ASSQVWRESTDTQY
TRBV11-2 ASSYNPDQGDGETQY
TRBV2 ASSEDVSGSKTQY
TRBV2 ASSVEDRAYEQY
TRBV9 ASSAASSGTEAF
TRBV7-2 ASSPRQVSEQY
TRBV4-1 ASSPTPPRVELF
TRBV9 ASSAWTSGVTDTQY
TRBV25-1 ASSELQRSTDTQY
TRBV28 ASKPGGLLKVPQH
TRBV7-2 ASSLSRGLGGYT
TRBV11-2 ASSLYPPGVVSYEQY
TRBV2 ASSGLTVQGAGSGYT
TRBV9 ASSPARTTSTDTQY
TRBV6-5 ASSQWDIDYEQY
TRBV5-1 ASSLEGQSNEKLF
TRBV28 ASSRGDRLYEKLF
TRBV28 ASSFPTSGPSYEQY
TRBV28 ASSTRTGRNEKLF
TRBV28 ASSFSSGVAGNTIY
TRBV5-1 ASSGGQGNYNEQF
TRBV28 ASSWWGQGNEKLF
TRBV5-8 ASSIWTGEVPLSYEQY